The 2 T cell receptor beta chains listed next were all sequenced from one sample in a study of T cells in Graves' hyperthyroidism and ophthalmopathy. There were TCR beta CDR3 regions amplified from RNA transcripts. HTBI primers were employed in a first-round RT-PCR of the TCR CDR3. MiXCR was run by TCRdb on the multiplex PCR reads, yielding one entry per CDR3 protein. The table shows 250,000 to 350,000 distinct CDR3 sequences, with roughly 22% occurring only once. Sequencing used blood. These receptors were obtained from a young man with Graves' ophthalmopathy.

In its sample, this clonotype was seen many times. This chain links TRBV30 with TRBJ2-7; no reliable D call. The CDR3 spans 13 residues. Looked up from germline, CDR1 is GTSNPN and CDR2 is SVGIG (reference sequence). V was pared by 0 bases and J by 2 bases, with 8 bases between. As DNA, the CDR3 is TGTGCCTGGAGTGTATCCCGGACCTACGAGCAGTACTTC. It encodes CAWSVSRTYEQYF.

This clonotype appeared a few times. The gene calls are TRBV20-1 and TRBJ2-7; the match to TRBD2 covers 10 bases. V shed 2 bases and J 6 bases; nucleotides not matched to a gene: 7. The CDR3 sequence is 14 residues long. Germline loops: CDR1 DFQATT, CDR2 SNEGSKA (reference sequence). The CDR3 region is CSARPSGRAVEQYF. The CDR3 DNA follows: TGCAGTGCTAGACCAAGCGGGAGGGCCGTCGAGCAGTACTTC.